This entry lists 4 T cell receptor beta chains sequenced from one sample in a study of blood T cell repertoires in COVID-19. Some clones are missing from TCRdb's copy, which holds only in-frame ones; the method was immunoSEQ multiplex PCR. The table lists over 150,000 clones, approximately 85% of them singletons, with over 0.55% in the top ten. The sequenced sample was peripheral blood. Receptor source: a man aged 55 to 69 with COVID-19, enrolled during active disease.

This clone came up a few times. The chain uses TRBV14 and TRBJ1-2; TRBD1 aligns across 9 bases. Per germline, CDR1 SGHDN and CDR2 FVKESK. V lost 3 bases and J lost 2; bases outside the gene matches: 7. This CDR3 comprises 16 residues. CDR3 DNA sequence: TGTGCCAGCAGCCAGATATGGGACAGGGCCAACTATGGCTACACCTTC. Translated, it gives CASSQIWDRANYGYTF.

V gene TRBV5-4 combines with J gene TRBJ1-2; maybe TRBD1 (6 bases). The V gene's germline CDR1 is SGHNT and CDR2 YYREEE (reference sequence). This CDR3 region has 14 residues. V lost 3 bases, J lost 5 bases, and 14 bases lay in between. For the CDR3, the DNA is TGTGCCAGCAGCTCCCAGAGGGGGGGATATGGCTACACCTTC. Protein: CASSSQRGGYGYTF.

The rearrangement joins TRBV29-1 to TRBJ2-1; TRBD1 matches at 7 bases. V lost 5 bases and J lost 1; bases outside the gene matches: 14. The CDR3 is 17 residues long. Germline CDR1 reads SQVTM; CDR2 reads ANQGSEA. The CDR3 spells CSVQQGPLGWSYNEQFF. CDR3 sequence (DNA): TGCAGCGTTCAACAGGGGCCATTAGGGTGGTCCTACAATGAGCAGTTCTTC.

The rearrangement uses TRBV11-2 and TRBJ1-1, with unresolved D. Trimming stripped 0 bases from V and 1 base from J, with 9 bases between. From germline, CDR1 is SGHAT and CDR2 FQNNGV. The CDR3 totals 15 residues. The CDR3 region is CASSLDPQKNTEAFF. The CDR3, as DNA: TGTGCCAGCAGCTTAGACCCACAGAAGAACACTGAAGCTTTCTTT.